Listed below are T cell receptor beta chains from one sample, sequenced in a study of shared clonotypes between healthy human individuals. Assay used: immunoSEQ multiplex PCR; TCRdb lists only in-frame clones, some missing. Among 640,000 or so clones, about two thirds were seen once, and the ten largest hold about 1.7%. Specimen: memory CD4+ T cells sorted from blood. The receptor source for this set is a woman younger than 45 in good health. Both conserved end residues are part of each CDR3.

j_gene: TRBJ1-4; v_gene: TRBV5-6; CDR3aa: CASSWGRSEKLFF
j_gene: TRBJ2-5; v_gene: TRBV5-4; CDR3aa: CASSSPGGQETQYF
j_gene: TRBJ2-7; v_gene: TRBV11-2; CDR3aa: CASSRTGSGSTGREQYF
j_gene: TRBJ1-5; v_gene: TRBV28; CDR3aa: CEARRPYSNQPQHF
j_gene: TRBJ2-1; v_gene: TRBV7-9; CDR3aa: CASSPQEGEQFF
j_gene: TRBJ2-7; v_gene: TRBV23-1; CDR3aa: CASSQAVRTGDHEQYF
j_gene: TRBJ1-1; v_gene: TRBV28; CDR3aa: CASSRASNTEAFF
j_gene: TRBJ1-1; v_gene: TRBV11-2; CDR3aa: CASSRQWATEAFF
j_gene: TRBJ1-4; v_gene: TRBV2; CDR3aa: CASGGGRLGEKLFF
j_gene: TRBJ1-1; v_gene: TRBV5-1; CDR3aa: CASSTTGTGTEAFF
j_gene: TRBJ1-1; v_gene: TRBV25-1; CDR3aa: CASRALGQNTEAFF
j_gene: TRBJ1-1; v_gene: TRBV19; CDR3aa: CASSTMTGGRAEAFF
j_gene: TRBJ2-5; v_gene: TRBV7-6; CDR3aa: CASSLQPQGVETQYF
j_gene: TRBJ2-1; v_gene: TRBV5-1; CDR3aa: CASTSMASGSSGSYEQFF
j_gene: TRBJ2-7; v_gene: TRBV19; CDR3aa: CASSLSPPRAYEQYF
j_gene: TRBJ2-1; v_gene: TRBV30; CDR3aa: CAWKGQSNEQFF
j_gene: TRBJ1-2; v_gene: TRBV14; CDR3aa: CASSQDRHPGYGYTF
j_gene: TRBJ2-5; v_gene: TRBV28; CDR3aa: CASRRGHNQETQYF
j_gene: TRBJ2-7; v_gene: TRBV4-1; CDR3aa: CASSHGTSGSRGEQYF
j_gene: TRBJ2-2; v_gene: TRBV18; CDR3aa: CASSPQFDGAAGELFF
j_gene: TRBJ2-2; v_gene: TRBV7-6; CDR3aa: CASSLGRTSGSSSGELFF
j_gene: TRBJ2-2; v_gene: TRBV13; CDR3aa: CASSPRHRIQGFGELFF
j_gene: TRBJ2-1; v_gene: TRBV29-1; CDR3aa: CSGRQGRREQFF
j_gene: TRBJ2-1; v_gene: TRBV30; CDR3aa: CAWSVSGYEQFF
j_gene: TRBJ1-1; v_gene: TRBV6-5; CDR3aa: CASSFGDRQNTEAFF
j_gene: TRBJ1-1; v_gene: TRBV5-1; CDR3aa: CASSLDSGDTEAFF
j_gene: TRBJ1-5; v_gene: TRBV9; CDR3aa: CASSAQGVEVEPQHF
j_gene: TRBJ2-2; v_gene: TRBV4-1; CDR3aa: CASSQEPGRELFF
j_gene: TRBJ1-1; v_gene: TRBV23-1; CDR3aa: CASSLGVDTEAFF
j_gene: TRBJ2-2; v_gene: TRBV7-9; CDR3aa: CASSSPTGGELFF
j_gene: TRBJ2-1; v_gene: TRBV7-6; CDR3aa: CASSFLEGLAGNEQFF
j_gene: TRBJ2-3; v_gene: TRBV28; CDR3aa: CASTSLGTLLVYF
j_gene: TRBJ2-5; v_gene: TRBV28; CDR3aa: CASWDQRGLQTQYF
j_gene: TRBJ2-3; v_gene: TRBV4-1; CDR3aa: CASSQDTPDTQYF
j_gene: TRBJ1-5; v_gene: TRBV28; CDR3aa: CASSPGTGGDIQPQHF
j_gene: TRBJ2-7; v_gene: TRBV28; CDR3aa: CASSLRQGTYEQYF
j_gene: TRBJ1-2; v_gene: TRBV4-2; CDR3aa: CASSQDGRAKTNYGYTF
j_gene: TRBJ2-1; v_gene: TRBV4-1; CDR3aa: CASSRLGLAAYNEQFF
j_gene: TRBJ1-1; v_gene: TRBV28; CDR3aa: CASNPVSVANTEAFF
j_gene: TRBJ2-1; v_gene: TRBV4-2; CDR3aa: CASSKSGGSYNEQFF
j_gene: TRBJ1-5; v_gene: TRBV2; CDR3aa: CASSERQGARNQPQHF
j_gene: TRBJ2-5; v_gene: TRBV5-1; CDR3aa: CASSGNPGLSQYF
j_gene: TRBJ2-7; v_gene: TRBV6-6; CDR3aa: CASSYPGGTAYEQYF
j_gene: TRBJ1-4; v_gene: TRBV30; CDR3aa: CAWSPPYLGGFEKLFF
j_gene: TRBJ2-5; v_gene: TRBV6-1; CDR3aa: CAVVWRESQETQYF
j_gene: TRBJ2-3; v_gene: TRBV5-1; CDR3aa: CASSLGTLNTDTQYF
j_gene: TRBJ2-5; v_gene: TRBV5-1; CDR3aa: CASSLTGGDPQETQYF
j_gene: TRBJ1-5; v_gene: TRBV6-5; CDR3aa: CASRRVAHQPQHF
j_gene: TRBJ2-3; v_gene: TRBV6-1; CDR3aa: CAIETSGTDTQYF
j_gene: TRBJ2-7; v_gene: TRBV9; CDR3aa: CASSVHTGAETYEQYF
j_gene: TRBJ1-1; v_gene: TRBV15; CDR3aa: CATSRDAADKAFF
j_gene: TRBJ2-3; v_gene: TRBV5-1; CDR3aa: CASSMQGAGDTQYF
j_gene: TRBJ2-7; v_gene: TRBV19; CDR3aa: CASSIGGRPLEQYF
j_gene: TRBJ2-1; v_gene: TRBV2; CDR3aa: CAGKPWTSGDNEQFF
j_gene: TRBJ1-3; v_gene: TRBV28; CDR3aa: CASSLEGQGVGNTIYF
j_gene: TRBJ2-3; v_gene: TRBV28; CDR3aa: CASSFSDRGRGTDTQYF
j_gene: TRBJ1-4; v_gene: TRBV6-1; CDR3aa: CASSGEAMGEKLFF
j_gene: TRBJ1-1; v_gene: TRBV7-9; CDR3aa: CASSPETANTEAFF
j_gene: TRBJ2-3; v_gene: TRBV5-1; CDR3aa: CASNGGESTDTQYF
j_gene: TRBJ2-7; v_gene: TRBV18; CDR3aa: CASSRQDTDEQYF